This T cell receptor beta chain stems from a study of shared clonotypes between healthy human individuals. Study-wide findings and caveats: When naive CD4 clonotypes were compared across a handful of donors, about 4.8% were shared. Naive subsets generally had larger estimated richness than memory subsets.

Donors had no recently reported acute infections or vaccinations and were HIV-negative. This clone was observed many times. Its matching antigen is unknown. The CDR3 consists of 16 residues. J lost 8 bases, V lost 3 bases, and 8 bases had no gene match. Germline-derived CDR1 and CDR2 are KGHSH and LQKENI. Using about 220 ng DNA, about 29,000 T cell genomes, the sorted-subset replicate PCRs were run. Repertoires were generated with immunoSEQ multiplex PCR, while TCRdb's copy carries only in-frame clones and drops some. The sample carries about 79,000 clones, under 65% recorded once. The rearrangement joins TRBV18 to TRBJ2-1; TRBD2 aligns across 12 bases. The receptor was isolated from a man in his thirties or forties in good health. The material sequenced was memory CD8+ T cells sorted from blood. Subset in this sample: CD45RO+ cells pooled with CCR7-negative TemRA cells. CDR3 protein: CASSPSGLAGMHEQFF. CDR3 bases: TGTGCCAGCTCACCCAGCGGACTAGCGGGAATGCATGAGCAGTTCTTC.